The rows below give T cell receptor beta chains drawn from one sample of a study of response to subunit inactivated influenza vaccine. Each CDR3 protein gets one entry after TCRdb re-called the RT-PCR reads with MiXCR. Of some 800,000 distinct CDR3 sequences listed, approximately 22% are singletons. The sequencing here drew on PBMCs from blood, taken 5 days after vaccination. The receptors stem from a man between 45 and 60 years old who received an inactivated influenza vaccine. CDR3s include the opening cysteine and the closing phenylalanine or tryptophan. The order of the fields is clone size, J gene, V gene, D gene, CDR3 length, CDR3 DNA, CDR3 protein. A D gene is named only where the DNA matches it firmly. The size of a clone is reported for some rows only, either as once, few or many, or as a class for expanded clones.

size: few; J: TRBJ2-3; V: TRBV6-2/TRBV6-3; D: TRBD1; length: 13; DNA: TGTGCCAGCAGACAGGGGGGCACAGATACGCAGTATTTT; CDR3: CASRQGGTDTQYF
size: .; J: TRBJ2-4; V: TRBV4-2; D: .; length: 13; DNA: TGTGCCAGCAGCCAAGACATGCAAAACATTCAGTACTTC; CDR3: CASSQDMQNIQYF
size: .; J: TRBJ2-3; V: TRBV10-1; D: .; length: 15; DNA: TGCGCCAGCAGTGAGTCGCTAGCTAGCACAGATACGCAGTATTTT; CDR3: CASSESLASTDTQYF
size: .; J: TRBJ2-4; V: TRBV6-5; D: .; length: 11; DNA: TGTGCCAGCAGTACTGAAAACATTCAGTACTTC; CDR3: CASSTENIQYF
size: once; J: TRBJ1-2; V: TRBV20-1; D: .; length: 13; DNA: TGCAGTGCTCCGCTCGGGGCAAGTTATGGCTACACCTTC; CDR3: CSAPLGASYGYTF
size: .; J: TRBJ2-3; V: TRBV18; D: .; length: 16; DNA: TGTGCCAGCTCCCGGAGGGATAGGGCATTTGGAGATACGCAGTATTTT; CDR3: CASSRRDRAFGDTQYF
size: .; J: TRBJ2-3; V: TRBV29-1; D: .; length: 13; DNA: TGCAGCGTTGATGTTCGGGTCACAGAAACGCAGTATTTT; CDR3: CSVDVRVTETQYF
size: .; J: TRBJ2-7; V: TRBV4-3; D: TRBD1; length: 16; DNA: TGCGCCAGCAGCCAAGATTGGACAGGGAGCTCCTACGAGCAGTACTTC; CDR3: CASSQDWTGSSYEQYF
size: .; J: TRBJ1-6; V: TRBV20-1; D: TRBD1; length: 15; DNA: TGCAGTGCTAGTACCGGGACAGGGGGATTTTCACCCCTCCACTTT; CDR3: CSASTGTGGFSPLHF
size: few; J: TRBJ1-6; V: TRBV7-2; D: .; length: 14; DNA: TGTGCCAGCAGGGAGGGGGGGTATAATTCACCCCTCCACTTT; CDR3: CASREGGYNSPLHF
size: .; J: TRBJ2-5; V: TRBV18; D: .; length: 13; DNA: TGTGCCAGCTCACCACCGACGAAAGAGACCCAGTACTTC; CDR3: CASSPPTKETQYF
size: few; J: TRBJ2-3; V: TRBV20-1; D: TRBD2; length: 16; DNA: TGCAGTGCTCCGGGACTAGCGGGAGTTCGCACAGATACGCAGTATTTT; CDR3: CSAPGLAGVRTDTQYF
size: .; J: TRBJ2-3; V: TRBV4-2; D: TRBD2; length: 15; DNA: TGTGCCAGCAGTCGGACTAGCGGGGTAACAGATACGCAGTATTTT; CDR3: CASSRTSGVTDTQYF
size: .; J: TRBJ1-5; V: TRBV12-3/TRBV12-4; D: .; length: 14; DNA: TGTGCCAGCAGAGTGAACAGAGCGAATCAGCCCCAGCATTTT; CDR3: CASRVNRANQPQHF
size: .; J: TRBJ2-1; V: TRBV9; D: .; length: 13; DNA: TGTGCCAGCAGCTGGACCACGGGCGGTGAGCAGTTCTTC; CDR3: CASSWTTGGEQFF
size: few; J: TRBJ1-4; V: TRBV14; D: .; length: 15; DNA: TGTGCCAGCAGCCAATTGCGGGGGTCGGATGAAAAACTGTTTTTT; CDR3: CASSQLRGSDEKLFF
size: few; J: TRBJ1-5; V: TRBV4-2; D: .; length: 15; DNA: TGTGCCAGCAGCCAAAATCAGGGAGGCGATCAGCCCCAGCATTTT; CDR3: CASSQNQGGDQPQHF
size: once; J: TRBJ2-1; V: TRBV14; D: .; length: 14; DNA: TGTGCCAGCAGCCACCAGGGGACAAGAAGTGAGCAGTTCTTC; CDR3: CASSHQGTRSEQFF
size: .; J: TRBJ1-2; V: TRBV5-1; D: .; length: 13; DNA: TGCGCCAGCAGGGCGGACAGTAACTATGGCTACACCTTC; CDR3: CASRADSNYGYTF
size: .; J: TRBJ2-7; V: TRBV18; D: .; length: 14; DNA: TGTGCCAGCTCACCGGCGGACGGCCGATACGAGCAGTACTTC; CDR3: CASSPADGRYEQYF
size: .; J: TRBJ2-4; V: TRBV10-3; D: TRBD1; length: 15; DNA: TGTGCCATCAGTACAGGACAGGGGGGCGAAAACATTCAGTACTTC; CDR3: CAISTGQGGENIQYF
size: few; J: TRBJ2-1; V: TRBV20-1; D: TRBD1; length: 13; DNA: TGCAGTGCCGACAGGGTATCCTACAATGAGCAGTTCTTC; CDR3: CSADRVSYNEQFF
size: .; J: TRBJ2-3; V: TRBV5-5; D: .; length: 13; DNA: TGTGCCAGTTTTAGGGTTGGAACAGATACGCAGTATTTT; CDR3: CASFRVGTDTQYF
size: few; J: TRBJ2-1; V: TRBV20-1; D: .; length: 13; DNA: TGCAGTGCTAGGGGCTTCGGAGCGAGTGAGCAGTTCTTC; CDR3: CSARGFGASEQFF
size: .; J: TRBJ2-5; V: TRBV7-9; D: .; length: 14; DNA: TGTGCCAGCAGCTTAGTGGCCTACCAAGAGACCCAGTACTTC; CDR3: CASSLVAYQETQYF
size: .; J: TRBJ2-1; V: TRBV10-3; D: .; length: 12; DNA: TGTGCCATCAGTGAGCTAGTCCATGAGCAGTTCTTC; CDR3: CAISELVHEQFF
size: few; J: TRBJ2-7; V: TRBV6-5; D: TRBD1; length: 14; DNA: TGTGCCAGCAGTTACCGGACAGGGGTAGACGAGCAGTACTTC; CDR3: CASSYRTGVDEQYF
size: .; J: TRBJ2-2; V: TRBV5-1; D: TRBD2; length: 16; DNA: TGCGCCAGCAGCTTGGAAGCGGGACTCGGCACCGGGGAGCTGTTTTTT; CDR3: CASSLEAGLGTGELFF
size: few; J: TRBJ2-1; V: TRBV20-1; D: .; length: 12; DNA: TGCAGTGCTTCCCGCTGGGGTGATGAGCAGTTCTTC; CDR3: CSASRWGDEQFF
size: many; J: TRBJ2-4; V: TRBV20-1; D: TRBD1; length: 13; DNA: TGCAGTGCTTCGGACAGGGGGCGATTTATTCAGTACTTC; CDR3: CSASDRGRFIQYF
size: .; J: TRBJ2-7; V: TRBV11-2; D: .; length: 14; DNA: TGTGCCAGCAGCTTAGTGCGGGGGCGCCGCGAGCAGTACTTC; CDR3: CASSLVRGRREQYF
size: few; J: TRBJ1-1; V: TRBV5-5; D: TRBD1; length: 17; DNA: TGTGCCAGCAGCTTGGAGGACGGAGGACAGGGAATAATTGAAGCTTTCTTT; CDR3: CASSLEDGGQGIIEAFF
size: .; J: TRBJ2-5; V: TRBV7-3; D: TRBD2; length: 21; DNA: TGTGCCAGCAGCTGGGCCCTACTAGCGGGGGAAAGTGGGTTAAGGCAAGAGACCCAGTACTTC; CDR3: CASSWALLAGESGLRQETQYF
size: many; J: TRBJ2-2; V: TRBV5-1; D: TRBD2; length: 16; DNA: TGCGCCAGTTGGCCTAGCGGGAGGCTGAGCACCGGGGAGCTGTTTTTT; CDR3: CASWPSGRLSTGELFF
size: few; J: TRBJ2-6; V: TRBV6-2/TRBV6-3; D: TRBD1; length: 17; DNA: TGTGCCAGCAGTTACTCAGACAGGGTTGCTGGGGCCAACGTCCTGACTTTC; CDR3: CASSYSDRVAGANVLTF
size: .; J: TRBJ1-2; V: TRBV7-9; D: .; length: 12; DNA: TGTGCCAGCAGTTACTTAGGGAATGGCTACACCTTC; CDR3: CASSYLGNGYTF
size: .; J: TRBJ1-5; V: TRBV20-1; D: .; length: 17; DNA: TGCAGTGCTGCCCCCAACAGGGAAGGGATGAGCAATCAGCCCCAGCATTTT; CDR3: CSAAPNREGMSNQPQHF
size: .; J: TRBJ2-3; V: TRBV11-2; D: TRBD2; length: 16; DNA: TGTGCCAGCAGCCCACGAGGACTAGCCGGACCAGATACGCAGTATTTT; CDR3: CASSPRGLAGPDTQYF
size: few; J: TRBJ2-2; V: TRBV5-1; D: .; length: 16; DNA: TGCGCCAGCAGCTTGGCGCAGGGGAAGCCCACCGGGGAGCTGTTTTTT; CDR3: CASSLAQGKPTGELFF
size: .; J: TRBJ2-7; V: TRBV11-2; D: TRBD1; length: 15; DNA: TGTGCCAGCAGCTTAGAGAGGGGGCCTTCCTACGAGCAGTACTTC; CDR3: CASSLERGPSYEQYF
size: .; J: TRBJ2-5; V: TRBV11-2; D: .; length: 16; DNA: TGTGCCAGCAGCTTAGCCGCGCGGGTGATCGGAGAGACCCAGTACTTC; CDR3: CASSLAARVIGETQYF
size: few; J: TRBJ1-1; V: TRBV6-5; D: .; length: 14; DNA: TGTGCCAGCAGTTATGATCCGGGTGGGAATGAAGCTTTCTTT; CDR3: CASSYDPGGNEAFF
size: .; J: TRBJ2-2; V: TRBV7-3; D: TRBD2; length: 15; DNA: TGTGCCAGCAGCGCCAAGACTAGCTTTGGCGGGGAGCTGTTTTTT; CDR3: CASSAKTSFGGELFF
size: few; J: TRBJ2-7; V: TRBV12-3/TRBV12-4; D: TRBD2; length: 15; DNA: TGTGCCAGCAGTTTTGGACTAGCGTTATCCTACGAGCAGTACTTC; CDR3: CASSFGLALSYEQYF
size: .; J: TRBJ2-2; V: TRBV5-1; D: TRBD1; length: 18; DNA: TGCGCCAGCAGCGGACCGGGACAGCGAATCGCGAACACCGGGGAGCTGTTTTTT; CDR3: CASSGPGQRIANTGELFF
size: .; J: TRBJ2-3; V: TRBV25-1; D: .; length: 12; DNA: TGTGCCATCCTACCCTCCACAGATACGCAGTATTTT; CDR3: CAILPSTDTQYF
size: .; J: TRBJ1-4; V: TRBV12-3/TRBV12-4; D: .; length: 14; DNA: TGTGCCAGCAGTTTAAAAGGCCCCTCGGGAAAACTGTTTTTT; CDR3: CASSLKGPSGKLFF
size: few; J: TRBJ2-2; V: TRBV28; D: .; length: 15; DNA: TGTGCCAGCAGTTTCCCCCGGACATCCCACGGGGAGCTGTTTTTT; CDR3: CASSFPRTSHGELFF
size: many; J: TRBJ2-1; V: TRBV6-5; D: .; length: 12; DNA: TGTGCCAGCAGTTATCTAGGTTCTGAGCAGTTCTTC; CDR3: CASSYLGSEQFF
size: .; J: TRBJ1-5; V: TRBV20-1; D: TRBD1; length: 14; DNA: TGCAGTGCTAGAGGCGGACAGGGGGCTCAGCCCCAGCATTTT; CDR3: CSARGGQGAQPQHF
size: .; J: TRBJ2-7; V: TRBV4-3; D: TRBD1; length: 15; DNA: TGCGCCAGCAGCCACGAAATCAGGCGACAGGGTCCTTTGTACTTC; CDR3: CASSHEIRRQGPLYF
size: .; J: TRBJ2-3; V: TRBV12-3/TRBV12-4; D: .; length: 13; DNA: TGTGCCAGCAGTCCGCAACCGTTAGGCACGCAGTATTTT; CDR3: CASSPQPLGTQYF
size: many; J: TRBJ2-7; V: TRBV12-3/TRBV12-4; D: .; length: 12; DNA: TGTGCCAGCAGTTCAGGGGGGTGGGAGCAGTACTTC; CDR3: CASSSGGWEQYF
size: few; J: TRBJ1-2; V: TRBV14; D: .; length: 13; DNA: TGTGCCAGCAGCCGGACGGGCCATGGGGGCTACACCTTC; CDR3: CASSRTGHGGYTF
size: .; J: TRBJ1-5; V: TRBV7-2; D: .; length: 15; DNA: TGTGCCAGCAGCCGAGTACAGGGTCTGAATCAGCCCCAGCATTTT; CDR3: CASSRVQGLNQPQHF
size: .; J: TRBJ2-3; V: TRBV7-2; D: .; length: 17; DNA: TGTGCCAGCAGCTTAGCGGAAGGGGGAGGCGGCACAGATACGCAGTATTTT; CDR3: CASSLAEGGGGTDTQYF
size: few; J: TRBJ1-5; V: TRBV6-5; D: .; length: 17; DNA: TGTGCCAGCAGTTACTCGGCCCGACCGAAGCTTAATCAGCCCCAGCATTTT; CDR3: CASSYSARPKLNQPQHF